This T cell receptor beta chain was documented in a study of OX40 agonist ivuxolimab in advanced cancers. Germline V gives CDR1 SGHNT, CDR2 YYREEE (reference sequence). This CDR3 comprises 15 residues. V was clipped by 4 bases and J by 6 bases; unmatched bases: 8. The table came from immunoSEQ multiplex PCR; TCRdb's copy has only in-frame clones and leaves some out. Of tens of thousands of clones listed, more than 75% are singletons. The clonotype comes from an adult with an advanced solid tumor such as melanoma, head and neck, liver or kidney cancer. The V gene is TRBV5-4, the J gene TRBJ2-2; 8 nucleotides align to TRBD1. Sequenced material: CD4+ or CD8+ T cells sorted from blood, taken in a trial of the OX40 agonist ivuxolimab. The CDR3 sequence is CASSGDRGFAGELFF. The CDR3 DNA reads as TGTGCCAGCAGCGGAGACAGGGGTTTTGCCGGGGAGCTGTTTTTT.